The 28 T cell receptor beta chains below all came from one sample that was sequenced in a study of identifying expanded T cells in peripheral blood. The method was immunoSEQ multiplex PCR; TCRdb's version includes in-frame clones alone and lacks a portion of them. Counted here are approximately 120,000 clones, about 85% occurring once; the ten biggest clones make up 8.4%. The sequenced sample was blood. The receptors derive from a person aged 18-69 years in good health.

V gene TRBV28 combines with J gene TRBJ2-7, with 7 nucleotides matching TRBD1. The CDR3 length is 14 residues. V was pared by 7 bases and J by 5 bases, with 11 bases of the junction left unmatched. CDR1 is MDHEN and CDR2 is SYDVKM in the germline V gene. In DNA, the CDR3 is TGTGCCAGCAACCCCCCAGGGGGTCGGGACGAGCAGTACTTC. Translation gives CASNPPGGRDEQYF.

The chain combines TRBV18 with TRBJ2-1; 10 bases match TRBD2. V lost 6 bases to trimming and J lost 3 bases; unmatched junction nucleotides: 5. The V gene's germline CDR1 is KGHSH and CDR2 LQKENI. The CDR3 is 15 residues long. CDR3 nucleotides: TGTGCCAGCTCTCCCGGGACTAGCGACTACAATGAGCAGTTCTTC. As protein: CASSPGTSDYNEQFF. Filled out from reference TRBV18 and TRBJ2-1, the complete variable domain reads NAGVMQNPRHLVRRRGQEARLRCSPMKGHSHVYWYRQLPEEGLKFMVYLQKENIIDESGMPKERFSAEFPKEGPSILRIQQVVRGDSAAYFCASSPGTSDYNEQFFGPGTRLTVL.

The sample holds one count of this clone. This sequence joins TRBV6-1 and TRBJ2-7; unclear D gene. This CDR3 spans 13 amino acids. V lost 1 base to trimming and J lost 6 bases, with 10 bases between them. In germline, CDR1 is MNHNS, CDR2 SASEGT. The DNA of the CDR3 is TGTGCCAGCAGTGAAGGGAAAAAACCCGAGCAGTACTTC. Residues: CASSEGKKPEQYF.

The chain is built from TRBV2 and TRBJ2-5; 7 nucleotides agree with TRBD1. The V and J ends lost 4 bases and 8 bases, in that order; junction bases with no gene match: 16. The CDR3 spans 16 residues. CDR1 SNHLY and CDR2 FYNNEI come from the germline V gene. For the CDR3, the DNA is TGTGCCAGCAGTGGCCGGGACAGTAGTACCAAGAGAACCCAGTACTTC. Its translation is CASSGRDSSTKRTQYF.

This clone was seen only once. The V and J genes are TRBV18 and TRBJ1-3; 7 bases map to TRBD1. The germline gives CDR1 KGHSH, CDR2 LQKENI. The CDR3 sequence is 19 residues long. The J segment lost 0 bases and the V segment lost 1 base, leaving 12 bases of the junction unmatched. The CDR3 loop reads CASSPLGTVNQFSGNTIYF. The CDR3 region has the DNA TGTGCCAGCTCACCACTAGGGACAGTTAACCAATTCTCTGGAAACACCATATATTTT.

The genes are TRBV14 and TRBJ2-5, with D unclear. CDR3 size: 13 residues. The germline V gene has CDR1 SGHDN and CDR2 FVKESK. V dropped 0 bases and J dropped 6 bases, with 8 bases sitting between them. The CDR3 sequence is CASSQDSVKTQYF. The CDR3 DNA is TGTGCCAGCAGCCAAGATTCCGTTAAGACCCAGTACTTC.

This clone turned up a few times. The rearrangement links TRBV14 to TRBJ1-4; D is unclear. Germline V gene lookup returns CDR1 SGHDN and CDR2 FVKESK. The germline V and J ends were trimmed by 8 bases and 4 bases, with 11 bases remaining between them. This CDR3 spans 13 amino acids. The CDR3 nucleotides read TGTGCCAGCGCGAGGGCATTTAATGAAAAACTGTTTTTT. Translation: CASARAFNEKLFF.

V usage is TRBV4-1 and J usage is TRBJ2-5; 8 bases line up with TRBD2. The end of the DNA is better explained by TRBJ2-7, so the J call may be wrong. The CDR3 has 16 amino acids. Germline CDR1 and CDR2: MGHRA and YSYEKL. In DNA form, the CDR3 reads TGCGCCAGCAGCCAAGCTAGCCTAGCGGGTACCTACGAGCAGTACTTC. Translated: CASSQASLAGTYEQYF.

This clone appeared a single time. The chain combines TRBV6-6 with TRBJ2-1; no clear D. The CDR3 contains 15 residues. The germline gives CDR1 MNHNY, CDR2 SVGAGI (reference sequence). V was trimmed by 3 bases and J by 8 bases, leaving 17 bases between them. CDR3 in amino acids: CASSYPQGSFYEQFF. In DNA form, the CDR3 reads TGTGCCAGCAGTTATCCCCAAGGTAGTTTCTATGAGCAGTTCTTC.

This rearrangement joins TRBV6-6 to TRBJ1-2; no clear D gene. Germline CDR1 is MNHNY and CDR2 is SVGAGI (reference sequence). V dropped 4 bases and J dropped 4 bases, with 16 bases sitting between them. This CDR3 contains 15 residues. The CDR3, as DNA: TGTGCCAGCAGTTCACCGGGCCCCCACGTCTATGGCTACACCTTC. Translating it yields CASSSPGPHVYGYTF.

The chain couples TRBV5-6 to TRBJ2-2; D may be TRBD1 or TRBD2 (5 bases each). The CDR3 totals 15 residues. Between the trimmed V and J ends, which lost 4 bases and 9 bases, there was a span of 19 bases. Germline V gene lookup returns CDR1 SGHDT and CDR2 YYEEEE. CDR3 sequence (DNA): TGTGCCAGCAGCCGGGACGGAGGTACCAGGCGGGAGCTGTTTTTT. Amino acids: CASSRDGGTRRELFF.

The chain links TRBV29-1 to TRBJ2-5; 8 bases fit TRBD1. This CDR3 spans 14 amino acids. V lost 3 bases to trimming and J lost 5 bases; unmatched junction nucleotides: 8. CDR1 is SQVTM and CDR2 is ANQGSEA in the germline V gene. For the CDR3, the DNA is TGCAGCGTTGAGGGCAGGGGGCTTAGGGAGACCCAGTACTTC. The encoded protein is CSVEGRGLRETQYF.

The genes are TRBV28 and TRBJ2-1, with D perhaps TRBD1 or TRBD2 (5 bases each). Trimming shortened V by 4 bases and J by 2 bases, and 12 bases separated the two germline ends. CDR3 length: 15 residues. Germline V lookup: CDR1 MDHEN, CDR2 SYDVKM. In DNA, the CDR3 is TGTGCCAGCAGTTCCCGGGACGTGACCTACAATGAGCAGTTCTTC. Translation: CASSSRDVTYNEQFF.

The chain uses TRBV2 and TRBJ1-5; unclear D gene. Trimming cost V 5 bases and J 6 bases, with 14 bases left between them. Germline loops: CDR1 SNHLY, CDR2 FYNNEI. This CDR3 contains 14 residues. CDR3: CASSLAIASQPQHF. The CDR3 bases are TGTGCCAGCAGTCTTGCCATTGCCAGTCAGCCCCAGCATTTT.

The V gene is TRBV7-9, the J gene TRBJ1-1; a possible D gene is TRBD1 (5 bases). V was clipped by 0 bases and J by 4 bases, with 12 bases between them. Germline CDR1 reads SEHNR; CDR2 reads FQNEAQ (reference sequence). CDR3 length: 15 amino acids. The CDR3 sequence is CASSLASGMSTEAFF. Written as DNA, the CDR3 is TGTGCCAGCAGCTTAGCCTCAGGGATGAGCACTGAAGCTTTCTTT.

The CDR3 nucleotides read TGTGCCAGCAGTCCAACCCTCCGGGAGGGCTACACCTTC. As protein: CASSPTLREGYTF. This chain connects TRBV6-5 to TRBJ1-2, with D hard to call. Trimming took off 5 bases at V and 8 bases at J, with 15 bases between the two ends. In germline, CDR1 is MNHEY, CDR2 SVGAGI. The CDR3 contains 13 residues.

This clone was counted once. V and J are TRBV2 and TRBJ1-2, with 10 bases matching TRBD1. The ends lost 7 bases at V and 4 bases at J; junction bases unmatched: 9. The CDR3 sequence is 15 residues long. Germline CDR1 reads SNHLY; CDR2 reads FYNNEI. Here the CDR3 reads CASTEGTGDAYGYTF. As DNA, the CDR3 is TGTGCCAGCACCGAGGGGACAGGGGATGCCTATGGCTACACCTTC.

V gene TRBV25-1 combines with J gene TRBJ2-5; TRBD1 is a possible D gene (5 bases). The CDR3 has 13 amino acids. Per the germline V gene, CDR1 is MGHDK and CDR2 is SYGVNS. Between the trimmed V and J ends, which lost 2 bases and 4 bases, there was a span of 8 bases. The CDR3 DNA reads TGTGCCAGCAGTGAAAGAAGGGGAGAGACCCAGTACTTC. This encodes CASSERRGETQYF.

By share, this clone counts as medium-sized (0.01 to 0.1%). This rearrangement joins TRBV4-2 to TRBJ2-7; D gene uncertain. Germline V CDR1 and CDR2: LGHNA, YNFKEQ. The CDR3 is 16 residues long. V lost 0 bases, J lost 2 bases, and 14 bases lay in between. The CDR3 loop is CASSQDGERRAYEQYF. DNA of the CDR3: TGTGCCAGCAGCCAAGACGGAGAGAGACGGGCCTACGAGCAGTACTTC.

The chain carries TRBV5-4 and TRBJ2-7; 10 bases fit TRBD2. This CDR3 spans 16 amino acids. Germline V gives CDR1 SGHNT, CDR2 YYREEE (reference sequence). Trimming at V came to 0 bases and at J to 0 bases, leaving 3 bases not matched to a gene. For the CDR3, the DNA is TGTGCCAGCAGCTTGGGGGCTAGCGGGAGCTCCTACGAGCAGTACTTC. Its protein is CASSLGASGSSYEQYF.

The count of this clone is one. The V call is TRBV6-1, the J call TRBJ2-7; TRBD1 agrees at 8 bases. Germline lookup yields CDR1 MNHNS and CDR2 SASEGT. The CDR3 has 14 residues. J lost 4 bases, V lost 5 bases, and 7 bases had no gene match. The CDR3 nucleotides are TGTGCCAGCAGTCGACAGGGGACCTCATACGAGCAGTACTTC. The encoded protein is CASSRQGTSYEQYF.

This clone was seen more than once but under ten times. V is TRBV9 and J is TRBJ1-1; no firm D call. Germline CDR1 SGDLS, CDR2 YYNGEE. V lost 6 bases and J 1 base, leaving 10 bases between the germline ends. This CDR3 contains 13 residues. CDR3 nucleotide sequence: TGTGCCAGCAATAAGGTCCAGAACACTGAAGCTTTCTTT. Translating it yields CASNKVQNTEAFF.

In DNA, the CDR3 is TGTGCCAGCAGTGAGGGTCGGGGGTTTTTGGGCGAGCAGTACTTC. Translated: CASSEGRGFLGEQYF. V and J are TRBV2 and TRBJ2-7, with D maybe TRBD2 (6 bases). The CDR3 consists of 15 residues. In germline, CDR1 is SNHLY, CDR2 FYNNEI. V shed 3 bases and J shed 6 bases, with 18 bases lying between them. Full variable domain (outside the CDR3, taken from reference TRBV2 and TRBJ2-7): EPEVTQTPSHQVTQMGQEVILRCVPISNHLYFYWYRQILGQKVEFLVSFYNNEISEKSEIFDDQFSVERPDGSNFTLKIRSTKLEDSAMYFCASSEGRGFLGEQYFGPGTRLTVT.

V usage is TRBV5-6 and J usage is TRBJ1-2, with no clear D. Germline values: CDR1 SGHDT, CDR2 YYEEEE. V dropped 0 bases and J dropped 8 bases, with 11 bases sitting between them. This CDR3 contains 13 residues. In DNA, the CDR3 is TGTGCCAGCAGCTTGGAAGTCCTAGGGGGCTACACCTTC. Translation gives CASSLEVLGGYTF.

CDR3 DNA: TGTGCCAGCAGCTTGAATCTTAGGACACCCGATGAAAAACTGTTTTTT. Its translation: CASSLNLRTPDEKLFF. This chain connects TRBV5-6 to TRBJ1-4; possible D gene TRBD1, 5 bases. The CDR3 is 16 residues long. Looked up from germline, CDR1 is SGHDT and CDR2 is YYEEEE. Trimming removed 1 base from V and 6 bases from J, with 16 bases in between.

The chain joins TRBV9 to TRBJ2-3, with D maybe TRBD2 (5 bases). V was trimmed by 0 bases and J by 5 bases, leaving 13 bases between them. This CDR3 is 15 amino acids long. Germline V gene lookup returns CDR1 SGDLS and CDR2 YYNGEE. The CDR3 region has the DNA TGTGCCAGCAGCGTAGTTGAGCGGCCTGGAGATACGCAGTATTTT. As protein: CASSVVERPGDTQYF.

The DNA of the CDR3 is TGTGCCAGTAGTATCTGGGGTAGAGAGACCCAGTACTTC. Protein product: CASSIWGRETQYF. The V call is TRBV19, the J call TRBJ2-5; unclear D gene. The V end lost 3 bases, the J end lost 4 bases, and 9 bases lay between the germline ends. Looked up from germline, CDR1 is LNHDA and CDR2 is SQIVND (reference sequence). The length of the CDR3 is 13 residues.

The chain recombines TRBV5-1 with TRBJ1-4, with 7 nucleotides matching TRBD1. Unmatched junction bases numbered 9, after V lost 2 bases and J lost 8 bases. CDR3 length equals 15 residues. CDR1 is SGHRS, CDR2 YFSETQ, per germline. The CDR3 DNA reads as TGCGCCAGCAGCTTAAGACAGGGAGAGGAGGAAAAACTGTTTTTT. Translated: CASSLRQGEEEKLFF.